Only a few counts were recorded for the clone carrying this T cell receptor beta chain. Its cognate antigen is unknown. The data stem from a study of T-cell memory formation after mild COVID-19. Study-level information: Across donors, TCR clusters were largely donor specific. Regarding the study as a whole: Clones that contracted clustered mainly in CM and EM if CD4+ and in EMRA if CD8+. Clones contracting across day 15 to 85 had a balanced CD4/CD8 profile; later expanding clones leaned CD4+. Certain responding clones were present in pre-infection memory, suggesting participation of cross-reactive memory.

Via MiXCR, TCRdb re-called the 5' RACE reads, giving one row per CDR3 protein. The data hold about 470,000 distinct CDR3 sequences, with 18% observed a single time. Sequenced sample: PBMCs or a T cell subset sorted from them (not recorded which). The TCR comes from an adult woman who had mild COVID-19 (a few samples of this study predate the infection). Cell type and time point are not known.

CDR3 protein: CASSFSVGSTQETQYF. CDR3 coding DNA: TGCGCCAGCAGCTTTTCTGTCGGAAGCACCCAAGAGACCCAGTACTTC. The V gene is TRBV5-1, the J gene TRBJ2-5; unclear D gene. Trimming stripped 2 bases from V and 1 base from J, with 15 bases between. The CDR3 is 16 residues long. In germline, CDR1 is SGHRS, CDR2 YFSETQ.